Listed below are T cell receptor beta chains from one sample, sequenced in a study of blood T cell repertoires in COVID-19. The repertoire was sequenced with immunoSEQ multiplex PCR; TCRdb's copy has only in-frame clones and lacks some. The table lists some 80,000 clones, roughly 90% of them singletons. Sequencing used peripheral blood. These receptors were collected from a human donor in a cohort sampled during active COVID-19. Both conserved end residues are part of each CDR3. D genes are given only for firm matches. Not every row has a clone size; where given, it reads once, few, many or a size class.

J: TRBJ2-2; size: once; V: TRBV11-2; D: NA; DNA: TGTGCCAGCAGGGTCCTAGAGGGCGGGAAGGACCGGGAGCTGTTTTTT; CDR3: CASRVLEGGKDRELFF
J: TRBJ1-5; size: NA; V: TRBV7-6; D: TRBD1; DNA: TGTGCCAGCAGCTTAAGTAGGGGGCGGGGGGATCAGCCCCAGCATTTT; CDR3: CASSLSRGRGDQPQHF
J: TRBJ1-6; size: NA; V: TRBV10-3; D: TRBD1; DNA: TGTGCCATCAGTGAGTCGACAGGGTGGAATTCACCCCTCCACTTT; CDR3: CAISESTGWNSPLHF
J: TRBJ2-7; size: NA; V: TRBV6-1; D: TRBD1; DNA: TGTGCCAGCAGTGACCCCCTCGGACAGGGTGTATACGAGCAGTACTTC; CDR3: CASSDPLGQGVYEQYF
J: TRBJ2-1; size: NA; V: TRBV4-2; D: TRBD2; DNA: TGTGCCAGCAGCCAAGATCCCGGGACTAGCGGGGACAATGAGCAGTTCTTC; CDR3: CASSQDPGTSGDNEQFF
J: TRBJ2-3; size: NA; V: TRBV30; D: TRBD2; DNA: TGTGCCTGGAGCGAACCGGGACTAGCGGTTTCAGATACGCAGTATTTT; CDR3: CAWSEPGLAVSDTQYF
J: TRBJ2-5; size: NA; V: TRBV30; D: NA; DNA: TGTGCCTGGAGTCCCAACAGGGCTCAGGAGACCCAGTACTTC; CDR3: CAWSPNRAQETQYF
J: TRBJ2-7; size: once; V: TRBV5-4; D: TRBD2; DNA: TGTGCCAGCAGCTTGGGACTAGCGATGGCCTACGAGCAGTACTTC; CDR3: CASSLGLAMAYEQYF
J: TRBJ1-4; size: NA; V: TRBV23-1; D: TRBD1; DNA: TGCGCCAGCAGCGGGACAGGTTATGAAAAACTGTTTTTT; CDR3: CASSGTGYEKLFF
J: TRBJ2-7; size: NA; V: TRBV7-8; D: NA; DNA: TGTGCCAGCAGCTTAGGGGGGACTGGGGGGGCCCACGAGCAGTACTTC; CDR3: CASSLGGTGGAHEQYF
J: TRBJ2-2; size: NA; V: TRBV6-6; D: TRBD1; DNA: TGTGCCAGCAGTCCAGCCGGGACAGGGGATGCCGGGGAGCTGTTTTTT; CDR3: CASSPAGTGDAGELFF
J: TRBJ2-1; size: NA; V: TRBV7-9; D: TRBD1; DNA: TGTGCCAGCAGCCAAACAGGGGACCTGATCAATGAGCAGTTCTTC; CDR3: CASSQTGDLINEQFF
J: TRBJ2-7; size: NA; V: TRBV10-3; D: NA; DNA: TGTGCCATCAGTGAGTCGGCGACAACCTACGAGCAGTACTTC; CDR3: CAISESATTYEQYF
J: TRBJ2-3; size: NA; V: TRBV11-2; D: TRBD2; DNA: TGTGCCAGCAGCTTAGACGGGACTAGCGGTATGGCGGGTACGCAGTATTTT; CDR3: CASSLDGTSGMAGTQYF
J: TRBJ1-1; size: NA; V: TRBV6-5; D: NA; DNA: TGTGCCAGCCGTCCCCTGGTCAGTATGAACACTGAAGCTTTCTTT; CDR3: CASRPLVSMNTEAFF
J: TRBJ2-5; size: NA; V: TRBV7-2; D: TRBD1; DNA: TGTGCCAGCAGCTTGGGGACAGGGGAGGAGACCCAGTACTTC; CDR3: CASSLGTGEETQYF
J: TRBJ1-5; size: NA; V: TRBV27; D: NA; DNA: TGTGCCAGCAGTAACAGGGACACCAATCAGCCCCAGCATTTT; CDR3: CASSNRDTNQPQHF
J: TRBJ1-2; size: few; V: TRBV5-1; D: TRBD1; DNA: TGCGCCAGCACAGGGGGAGGTGGTGGCTACACCTTC; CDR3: CASTGGGGGYTF
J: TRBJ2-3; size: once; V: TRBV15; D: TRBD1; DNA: TGTGCCACCAGCAGACCGCCGGGACAGGGGATGGATACGCAGTATTTT; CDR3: CATSRPPGQGMDTQYF
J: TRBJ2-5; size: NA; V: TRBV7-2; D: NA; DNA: TGTGCCAGCAGCTTAGACCTCCGGGAGACCCAGTACTTC; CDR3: CASSLDLRETQYF
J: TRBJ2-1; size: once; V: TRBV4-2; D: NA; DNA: TGTGCCAGCAGCCATGGAGGCGGTAACTACAATGAGCAGTTCTTC; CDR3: CASSHGGGNYNEQFF
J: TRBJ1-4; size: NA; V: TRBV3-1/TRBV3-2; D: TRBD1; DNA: TGTGCCAGCAGCCAAGATCCAGGGGGCCATGAAAAACTGTTTTTT; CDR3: CASSQDPGGHEKLFF
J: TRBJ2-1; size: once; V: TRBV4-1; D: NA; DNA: TGCGCCAGCAGCCAAGATCGATCCCCAGCGGTTATACCCTACAATGAGCAGTTCTTC; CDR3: CASSQDRSPAVIPYNEQFF
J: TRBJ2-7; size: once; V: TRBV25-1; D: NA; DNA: TGTGCCAGCTCGGGGTTGTACTACGAGCAGTACTTC; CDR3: CASSGLYYEQYF
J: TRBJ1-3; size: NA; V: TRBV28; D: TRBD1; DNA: TGTGCCAGCAGTGAGGACAGGGTCTCTGGAAACACCATATATTTT; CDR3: CASSEDRVSGNTIYF
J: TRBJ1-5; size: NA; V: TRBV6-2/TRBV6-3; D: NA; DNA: TGTGCCAGCAGACCTCCGGGGCAGCCCCAGCATTTT; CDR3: CASRPPGQPQHF
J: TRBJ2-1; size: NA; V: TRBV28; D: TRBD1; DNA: TGTGCCAGCATCACGACAGGGAGCTCCTACAATGAGCAGTTCTTC; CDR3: CASITTGSSYNEQFF